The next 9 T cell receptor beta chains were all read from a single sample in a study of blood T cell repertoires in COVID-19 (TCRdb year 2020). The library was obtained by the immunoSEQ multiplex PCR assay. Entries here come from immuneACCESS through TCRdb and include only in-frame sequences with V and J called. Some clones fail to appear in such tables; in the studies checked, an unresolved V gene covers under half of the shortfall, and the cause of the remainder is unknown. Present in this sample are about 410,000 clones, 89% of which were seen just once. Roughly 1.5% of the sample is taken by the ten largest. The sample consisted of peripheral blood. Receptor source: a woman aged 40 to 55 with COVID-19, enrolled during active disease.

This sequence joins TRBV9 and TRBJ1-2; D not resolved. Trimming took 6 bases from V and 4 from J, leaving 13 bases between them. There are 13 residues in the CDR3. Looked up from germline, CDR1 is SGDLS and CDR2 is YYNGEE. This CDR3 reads CASTLIPRYGYTF. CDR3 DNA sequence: TGTGCCAGCACCCTAATACCCCGCTATGGCTACACCTTC.

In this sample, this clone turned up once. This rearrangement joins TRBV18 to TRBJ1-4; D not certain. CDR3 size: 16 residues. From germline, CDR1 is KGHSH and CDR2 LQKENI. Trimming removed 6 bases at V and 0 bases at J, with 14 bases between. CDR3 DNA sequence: TGTGCCAGCTCCGCGGGCAGCCCCGCAACTAATGAAAAACTGTTTTTT. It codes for CASSAGSPATNEKLFF.

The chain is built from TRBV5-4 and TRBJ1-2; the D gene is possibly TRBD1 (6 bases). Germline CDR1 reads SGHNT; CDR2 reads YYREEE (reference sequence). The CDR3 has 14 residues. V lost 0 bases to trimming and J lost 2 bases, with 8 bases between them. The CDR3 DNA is TGTGCCAGCAGCTTGGACAGGGTAAACTATGGCTACACCTTC. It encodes CASSLDRVNYGYTF.

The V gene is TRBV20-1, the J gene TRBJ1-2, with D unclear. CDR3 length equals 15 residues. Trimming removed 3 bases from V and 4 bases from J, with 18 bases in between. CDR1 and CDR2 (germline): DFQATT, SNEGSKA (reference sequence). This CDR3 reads CSASFFVSAGYGYTF. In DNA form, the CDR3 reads TGCAGTGCTAGTTTTTTTGTCAGTGCAGGCTATGGCTACACCTTC.

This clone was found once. Here the CDR3 DNA reads TGTGCCTGGAACTTAATCCAGGGGAATAATTCACCCCTCCACTTT. It codes for CAWNLIQGNNSPLHF. This chain joins TRBV30 and TRBJ1-6; D may be TRBD1 (6 bases). The CDR3 runs 15 residues. The ends were cut back, 4 bases at V and 5 bases at J, with 15 bases in the middle. The germline CDR1 and CDR2 sequences are GTSNPN and SVGIG (reference sequence). The full variable domain, in which reference TRBV30 and TRBJ1-6 provide the parts outside the CDR3, is SQTIHQWPATLVQPVGSPLSLECTVEGTSNPNLYWYRQAAGRGLQLLFYSVGIGQISSEVPQNLSASRPQDRQFILSSKKLLLSDSGFYLCAWNLIQGNNSPLHFGNGTRLTVT.

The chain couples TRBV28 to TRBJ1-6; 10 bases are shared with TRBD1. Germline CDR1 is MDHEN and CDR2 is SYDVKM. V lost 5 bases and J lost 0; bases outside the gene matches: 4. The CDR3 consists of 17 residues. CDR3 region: CASSMDRGFSYNSPLHF. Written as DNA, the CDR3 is TGTGCCAGCAGTATGGACAGGGGGTTCTCCTATAATTCACCCCTCCACTTT.

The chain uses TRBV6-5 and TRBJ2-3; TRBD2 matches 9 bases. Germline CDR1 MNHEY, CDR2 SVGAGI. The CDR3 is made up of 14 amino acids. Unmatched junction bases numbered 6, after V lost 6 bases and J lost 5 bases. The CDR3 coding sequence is TGTGCCAGCAGGCGGGAGGGCCGGGGAGATACGCAGTATTTT. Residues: CASRREGRGDTQYF.

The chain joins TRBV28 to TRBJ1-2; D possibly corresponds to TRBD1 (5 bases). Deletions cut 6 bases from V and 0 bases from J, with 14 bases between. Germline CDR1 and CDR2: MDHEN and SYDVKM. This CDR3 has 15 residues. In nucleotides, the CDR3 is TGTGCCAGCAGGATGAGTGGACAAGCTAACTATGGCTACACCTTC. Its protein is CASRMSGQANYGYTF.

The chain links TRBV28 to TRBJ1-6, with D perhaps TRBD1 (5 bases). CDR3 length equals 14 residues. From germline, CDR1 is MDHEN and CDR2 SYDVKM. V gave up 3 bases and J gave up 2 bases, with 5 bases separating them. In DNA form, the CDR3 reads TGTGCCAGCAGTTTCAGGGCCTATAATTCACCCCTCCACTTT. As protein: CASSFRAYNSPLHF.